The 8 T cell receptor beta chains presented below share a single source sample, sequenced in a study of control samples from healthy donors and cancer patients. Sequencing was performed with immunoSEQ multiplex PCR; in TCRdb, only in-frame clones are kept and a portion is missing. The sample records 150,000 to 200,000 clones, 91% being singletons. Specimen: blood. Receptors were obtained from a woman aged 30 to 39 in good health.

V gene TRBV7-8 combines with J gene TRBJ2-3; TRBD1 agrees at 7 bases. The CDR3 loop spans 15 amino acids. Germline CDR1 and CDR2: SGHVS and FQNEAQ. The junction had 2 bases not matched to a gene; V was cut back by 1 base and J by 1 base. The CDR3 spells CASSLGGTGTDTQYF. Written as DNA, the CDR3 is TGTGCCAGCAGCTTAGGTGGGACAGGCACAGATACGCAGTATTTT.

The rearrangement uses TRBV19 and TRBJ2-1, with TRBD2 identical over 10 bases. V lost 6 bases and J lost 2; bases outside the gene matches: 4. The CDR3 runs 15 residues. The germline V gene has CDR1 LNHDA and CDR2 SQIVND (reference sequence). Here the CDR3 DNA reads TGTGCCAGTAGACTAGCGGGGAACCCCTACAATGAGCAGTTCTTC. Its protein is CASRLAGNPYNEQFF.

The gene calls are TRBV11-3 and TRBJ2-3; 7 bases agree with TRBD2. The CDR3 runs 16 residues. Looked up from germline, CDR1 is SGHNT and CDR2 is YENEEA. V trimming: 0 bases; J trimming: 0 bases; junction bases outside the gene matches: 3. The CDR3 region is CASSLEVSGSTDTQYF. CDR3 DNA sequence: TGTGCCAGCAGCTTAGAAGTTAGCGGGAGCACAGATACGCAGTATTTT.

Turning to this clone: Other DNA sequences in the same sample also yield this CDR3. As DNA, the CDR3 is TGTGCCAGCAGTGACTCTTTGAACACTGAAGCTTTCTTT. This codes for CASSDSLNTEAFF. This sequence joins TRBV6-4 and TRBJ1-1; D remains ambiguous. Germline values: CDR1 MRHNA, CDR2 SNTAGT. Trimming stripped 0 bases from V and 0 bases from J, with 2 bases between. The CDR3 consists of 13 residues.

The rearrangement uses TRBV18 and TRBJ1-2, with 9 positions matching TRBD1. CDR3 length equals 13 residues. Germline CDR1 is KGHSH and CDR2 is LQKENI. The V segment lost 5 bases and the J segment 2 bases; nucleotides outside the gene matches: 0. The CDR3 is CASSDRGNYGYTF. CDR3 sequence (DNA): TGTGCCAGCTCAGACAGGGGGAACTATGGCTACACCTTC.

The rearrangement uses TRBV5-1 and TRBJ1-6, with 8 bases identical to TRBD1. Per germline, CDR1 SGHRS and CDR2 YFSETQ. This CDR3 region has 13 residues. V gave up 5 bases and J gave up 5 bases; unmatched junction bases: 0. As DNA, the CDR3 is TGCGCCAGCAGGACAGGGGATAATTCACCCCTCCACTTT. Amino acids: CASRTGDNSPLHF.

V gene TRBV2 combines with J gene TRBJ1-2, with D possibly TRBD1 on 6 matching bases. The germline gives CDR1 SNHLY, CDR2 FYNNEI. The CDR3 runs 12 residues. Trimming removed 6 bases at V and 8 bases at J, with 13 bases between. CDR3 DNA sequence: TGTGCCAGCAGACCTCCGGACAGCGGCTACACCTTC. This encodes CASRPPDSGYTF.

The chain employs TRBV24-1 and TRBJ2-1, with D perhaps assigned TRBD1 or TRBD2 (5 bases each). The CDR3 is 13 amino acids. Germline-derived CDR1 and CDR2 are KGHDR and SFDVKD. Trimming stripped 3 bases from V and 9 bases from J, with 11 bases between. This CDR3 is CATSDGTPGEQFF. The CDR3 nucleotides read TGTGCCACCAGTGATGGGACCCCGGGTGAGCAGTTCTTC.